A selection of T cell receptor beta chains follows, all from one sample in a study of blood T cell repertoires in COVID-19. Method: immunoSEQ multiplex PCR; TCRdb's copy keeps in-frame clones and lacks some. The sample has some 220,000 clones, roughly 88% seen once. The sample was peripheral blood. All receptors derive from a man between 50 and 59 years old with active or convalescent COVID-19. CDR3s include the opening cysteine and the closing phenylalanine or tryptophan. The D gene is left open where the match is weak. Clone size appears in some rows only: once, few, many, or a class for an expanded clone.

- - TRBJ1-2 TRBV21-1 TGTGCCAGCAGCAAGGGGAGGACAGGGGAGTACGATGGCTACACCTTC CASSKGRTGEYDGYTF
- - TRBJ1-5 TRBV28 TGTGCCAGCAGCGAGGGCCATAGCAATCAGCCCCAGCATTTT CASSEGHSNQPQHF
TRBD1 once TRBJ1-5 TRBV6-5 TGTGCCAGCAGTTACGACAGGGAGCAGCCCCAGCATTTT CASSYDREQPQHF
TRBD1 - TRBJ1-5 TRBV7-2 TGTGCCAGCAGCCTTGAACCAGGGACAGGTCAGCCCCAGCATTTT CASSLEPGTGQPQHF
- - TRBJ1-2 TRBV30 TGTGCCTGGAGAAACTCAGAGGTCTATGGCTACACCTTC CAWRNSEVYGYTF
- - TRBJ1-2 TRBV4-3 TGCGCCAGCAGCCAAGACAGGCTCTATGGCTACACCTTC CASSQDRLYGYTF
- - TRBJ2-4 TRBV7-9 TGTGCCAGCACCGGAGCGATCGGTGCCAAAAACATTCAGTACTTC CASTGAIGAKNIQYF
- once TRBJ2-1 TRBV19 TGTGCCAGTAGCCCCCAAGCGCCCTCCTACAATGAGCAGTTCTTC CASSPQAPSYNEQFF
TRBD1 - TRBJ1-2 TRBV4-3 TGCGCCAGCAGCCAAGGAACAGGGGCCGGTCCCTATGGCTACACCTTC CASSQGTGAGPYGYTF
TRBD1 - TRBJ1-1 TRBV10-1 TGCGCCAGCAGTGATTGGACAGGGGATACTGAAGCTTTCTTT CASSDWTGDTEAFF
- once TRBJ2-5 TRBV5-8 TGTGCCAGCAGCTACGGGGGTCCCAGAGAGACCCAGTACTTC CASSYGGPRETQYF
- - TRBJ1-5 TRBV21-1 TGTGCCAGCAGCAAAGTCTGGCAGGGAAGCAATCAGCCCCAGCATTTT CASSKVWQGSNQPQHF
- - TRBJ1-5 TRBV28 TGTGCCAGCAGTCCTCGCGGGGCTGGGCAGCCCCAGCATTTT CASSPRGAGQPQHF
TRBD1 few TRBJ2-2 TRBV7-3 TGTGCCAGCAGCTTCGACAGGGTTGGCACCGGGGAGCTGTTTTTT CASSFDRVGTGELFF
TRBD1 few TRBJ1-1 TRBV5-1 TGCGCCAGCAGCTCCGGACAGGGAGGCACTGAAGCTTTCTTT CASSSGQGGTEAFF
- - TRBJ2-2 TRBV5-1 TGCGCCAGCAGCTGGTCATCCGGGGGCACCGGGGAGCTGTTTTTT CASSWSSGGTGELFF
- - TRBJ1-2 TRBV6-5 TGTGCCAGCAGTTACTCCCCGCGGGGGAGGTACTATGGCTACACCTTC CASSYSPRGRYYGYTF
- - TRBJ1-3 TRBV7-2 TGTGCCACGGCGGGGGGCATATCTGGAAACACCATATATTTT CATAGGISGNTIYF
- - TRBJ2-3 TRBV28 TGTGCCAGCAGTTCTTACAGGTCTTCTAGCACAGATACGCAGTATTTT CASSSYRSSSTDTQYF
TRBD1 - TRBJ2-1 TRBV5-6 TGTGCCAGCAGCCTAGGGACAGGAGAGCAGTTCTTC CASSLGTGEQFF
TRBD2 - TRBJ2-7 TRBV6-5 TGTGCCAGCACTACGTGGCTAGCGGGACGCGAGCAGTACTTC CASTTWLAGREQYF
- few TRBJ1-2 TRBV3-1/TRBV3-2 TGTGCCAGCAGCCAATTTGCGGAAGGGGACTATGGCTACACCTTC CASSQFAEGDYGYTF